This T cell receptor (beta chain) was sequenced for a study of blood T cell repertoires in COVID-19. CDR1 is GTSNPN, CDR2 SVGIG, per germline (reference sequence). This CDR3 contains 21 residues. Trimming removed 2 bases from V and 0 bases from J; junction bases left unmatched: 18. Produced via immunoSEQ multiplex PCR; TCRdb's table is partial and in-frame only. The table has 350,000 to 500,000 clones, about 87% seen once. V usage is TRBV30 and J usage is TRBJ2-1; 11 bases map to TRBD2. The clonotype was recovered from a man aged 18-30 years with COVID-19, enrolled during active disease. Specimen: peripheral blood. The CDR3 sequence is CAWSTTEPGLAAPSSYNEQFF. CDR3 sequence (DNA): TGTGCCTGGAGTACAACTGAACCGGGACTAGCGGCCCCCAGCTCCTACAATGAGCAGTTCTTC. Using reference TRBV30 and TRBJ2-1 for the parts outside the CDR3, the full variable domain is SQTIHQWPATLVQPVGSPLSLECTVEGTSNPNLYWYRQAAGRGLQLLFYSVGIGQISSEVPQNLSASRPQDRQFILSSKKLLLSDSGFYLCAWSTTEPGLAAPSSYNEQFFGPGTRLTVL.